The 23 T cell receptor beta chains given below trace back to one sample, sequenced in a study of CD8+ T cells in alopecia areata. RNA was extracted and reverse transcribed into cDNA as the sequencing template. Produced via immunoSEQ multiplex PCR; TCRdb's table is partial and in-frame only. The sample carries 90,000 to 100,000 clones, 35% to 45% recorded once. The sequenced sample was CD4+ T cells sorted from blood. These receptors came from a human donor with alopecia areata.

This clone was seen a few times. This rearrangement joins TRBV29-1 to TRBJ2-2; D gene uncertain. The V end lost 7 bases, the J end lost 8 bases, and 14 bases lay between the germline ends. This CDR3 has 12 residues. CDR1 is SQVTM, CDR2 ANQGSEA, per germline. CDR3: CSAITRPGELFF. As DNA, the CDR3 is TGCAGCGCCATAACCCGACCTGGGGAGCTGTTTTTT.

The rearrangement uses TRBV6-6 and TRBJ2-5, with D unclear. The germline V gene has CDR1 MNHNY and CDR2 SVGAGI (reference sequence). Deletions cut 4 bases from V and 5 bases from J, with 5 bases between. The CDR3 extends over 11 amino acids. For the CDR3, the DNA is TGTGCCAGCAGTTCTAGGGAGACCCAGTACTTC. It is translated as CASSSRETQYF.

As regards this clone: Within the sample, other DNA sequences also encode this same CDR3. The chain recombines TRBV30 with TRBJ2-5; D unresolved. The CDR3 has 11 amino acids. The V end lost 0 bases, the J end lost 2 bases, and 1 base lay between the germline ends. In germline, CDR1 is GTSNPN, CDR2 SVGIG (reference sequence). The CDR3 spells CAWSVQETQYF. CDR3 bases: TGTGCCTGGAGTGTTCAAGAGACCCAGTACTTC.

This clone was seen more than once but under ten times. The chain joins TRBV6-5 to TRBJ2-7; D is possibly TRBD1 (6 bases). The CDR3 is 12 amino acids. V shed 6 bases and J shed 6 bases, with 12 bases lying between them. In germline, CDR1 is MNHEY, CDR2 SVGAGI. The CDR3 is CASSRRGSEQYF. CDR3 DNA sequence: TGTGCCAGCAGCCGCAGGGGATCCGAGCAGTACTTC.

This chain joins TRBV7-9 and TRBJ2-7; TRBD2 matches 7 bases. V shed 5 bases, J shed 2 bases, and the junction held 3 bases outside the gene matches. CDR1 is SEHNR and CDR2 is FQNEAQ in the germline V gene (reference sequence). This CDR3 spans 13 amino acids. CDR3 sequence reads: CASSPSGTYEQYF. In nucleotides, the CDR3 is TGTGCCAGCAGCCCCAGCGGGACCTACGAGCAGTACTTC.

This sequence joins TRBV29-1 and TRBJ2-3; D remains unclear. The CDR3 runs to 14 residues. Germline loops: CDR1 SQVTM, CDR2 ANQGSEA. The V and J ends lost 1 base and 1 base respectively, with 9 bases between them. The CDR3 sequence: CSVEGLLGTDTQYF. The CDR3 region has the DNA TGCAGCGTTGAAGGACTGTTGGGCACAGATACGCAGTATTTT.

The chain recombines TRBV30 with TRBJ2-3; D possibly corresponds to TRBD2 (5 bases). This CDR3 region has 15 residues. Trimming removed 4 bases at V and 0 bases at J, with 14 bases between. The germline gives CDR1 GTSNPN, CDR2 SVGIG (reference sequence). CDR3 region: CAWNRGESSTDTQYF. DNA of the CDR3: TGTGCCTGGAATCGGGGAGAGTCGAGCACAGATACGCAGTATTTT.

The V gene is TRBV4-3, the J gene TRBJ2-7; TRBD2 is a possible D gene (5 bases). The CDR3 consists of 18 residues. The germline V gene has CDR1 LGHNA and CDR2 YSLEER. Trimming pared 0 bases from V and 0 bases from J, leaving 18 bases between. CDR3 loop: CASSQEFRGVVSSYEQYF. CDR3 DNA sequence: TGCGCCAGCAGCCAAGAGTTTCGGGGAGTAGTAAGCTCCTACGAGCAGTACTTC.

J is TRBJ1-1 and V is TRBV29-1; D perhaps matches TRBD1 (5 bases). The V and J ends lost 4 bases and 4 bases respectively, with 16 bases between them. CDR1 and CDR2 from the germline V gene are SQVTM and ANQGSEA. This CDR3 has 14 amino acids. The CDR3 region has the DNA TGCAGCGTTGTTCAAGGGTCTGGGGGCACTGAAGCTTTCTTT. It codes for CSVVQGSGGTEAFF. Full variable domain (missing parts from reference TRBV29-1 and TRBJ1-1): SAVISQKPSRDICQRGTSLTIQCQVDSQVTMMFWYRQQPGQSLTLIATANQGSEATYESGFVIDKFPISRPNLTFSTLTVSNMSPEDSSIYLCSVVQGSGGTEAFFGQGTRLTVV.

The sample holds a few counts of this clone. The rearrangement joins TRBV6-5 to TRBJ1-1; D gene uncertain. Trimming removed 0 bases at V and 4 bases at J, with 12 bases between. The CDR3 runs to 15 residues. CDR1 and CDR2 from the germline V gene are MNHEY and SVGAGI. CDR3 DNA sequence: TGTGCCAGCAGTTACTCGAGGGTCAGTAGCACTGAAGCTTTCTTT. Residues: CASSYSRVSSTEAFF.

The chain combines TRBV2 with TRBJ1-1, with a tentative D call TRBD1 (6 bases). The length of the CDR3 is 15 residues. The V and J ends lost 2 bases and 5 bases respectively, with 15 bases between them. The V gene's germline CDR1 is SNHLY and CDR2 FYNNEI. The CDR3 sequence: CASSEPIRGVTEAFF. DNA for the CDR3: TGTGCCAGCAGTGAACCGATTAGGGGGGTTACTGAAGCTTTCTTT.

V and J are TRBV7-2 and TRBJ2-4; perhaps TRBD2 as D (7 bases). The CDR3 spans 13 residues. V dropped 5 bases and J dropped 5 bases, with 10 bases sitting between them. Germline V gene data show CDR1 as SGHTA and CDR2 as FQGNSA. The CDR3 DNA follows: TGTGCCAGCAGCGCGGGGGCAGAAAACATTCAGTACTTC. This codes for CASSAGAENIQYF.

This clone came up a few times. V and J are TRBV29-1 and TRBJ2-1, with 8 bases identical to TRBD1. CDR3 length equals 14 residues. V lost 7 bases and J lost 5; bases outside the gene matches: 10. Germline values: CDR1 SQVTM, CDR2 ANQGSEA. This CDR3 is CSGDGTGFNNEQFF. The CDR3 DNA follows: TGCAGCGGGGACGGGACAGGATTCAACAATGAGCAGTTCTTC.

The chain is built from TRBV7-2 and TRBJ2-3, with D unclear. V was clipped by 5 bases and J by 1 base, with 4 bases between them. Per the germline V gene, CDR1 is SGHTA and CDR2 is FQGNSA. This CDR3 comprises 12 residues. CDR3 in amino acids: CASSDGTDTQYF. CDR3 nucleotide sequence: TGTGCCAGCAGCGACGGCACAGATACGCAGTATTTT.

The chain joins TRBV29-1 to TRBJ1-3, with D uncertain. V lost 3 bases and J lost 1, with 7 bases in between. The CDR3 length is 13 residues. Per the germline V gene, CDR1 is SQVTM and CDR2 is ANQGSEA. CDR3 region: CSVDIGSGNTIYF. CDR3 in DNA: TGCAGCGTTGACATTGGGTCTGGAAACACCATATATTTT. The complete variable domain, with remaining parts taken from reference TRBV29-1 and TRBJ1-3, reads SAVISQKPSRDICQRGTSLTIQCQVDSQVTMMFWYRQQPGQSLTLIATANQGSEATYESGFVIDKFPISRPNLTFSTLTVSNMSPEDSSIYLCSVDIGSGNTIYFGEGSWLTVV.

This clone was seen a handful of times. The chain joins TRBV29-1 to TRBJ2-7; D is ambiguous. The CDR3 consists of 13 residues. Germline V gene sequence: CDR1 SQVTM, CDR2 ANQGSEA. The germline V and J ends were trimmed by 6 bases and 3 bases, with 15 bases remaining between them. Here the CDR3 reads CSVLFGRNYEQYF. CDR3 DNA: TGCAGCGTGCTGTTCGGCAGGAACTACGAGCAGTACTTC.

The rearrangement links TRBV19 to TRBJ2-5; 8 bases agree with TRBD1. From germline, CDR1 is LNHDA and CDR2 SQIVND (reference sequence). The CDR3 spans 13 residues. J lost 1 base, V lost 10 bases, and 5 bases had no gene match. CDR3 amino acids: CATQTGAQETQYF. In nucleotides, the CDR3 is TGTGCCACCCAGACAGGGGCCCAAGAGACCCAGTACTTC.

The J gene is TRBJ2-5, the V gene TRBV30; TRBD2 might be the D (5 bases). Trimming shortened V by 4 bases and J by 2 bases, and 14 bases separated the two germline ends. This CDR3 spans 14 amino acids. Germline V gene lookup returns CDR1 GTSNPN and CDR2 SVGIG (reference sequence). The CDR3 here is CAWNLGSGQETQYF. CDR3 sequence (DNA): TGTGCCTGGAATTTGGGATCGGGACAAGAGACCCAGTACTTC.

V usage is TRBV30 and J usage is TRBJ2-5, with 13 bases matching TRBD2. The CDR3 runs 16 residues. V gave up 1 base and J gave up 6 bases; unmatched junction bases: 8. Germline V gene data show CDR1 as GTSNPN and CDR2 as SVGIG (reference sequence). DNA of the CDR3: TGTGCCTGGAGTGCCTTTACTAGCGGGGGGGCCAAGACCCAGTACTTC. Protein: CAWSAFTSGGAKTQYF.

Only a few counts were recorded for this clone. The chain is built from TRBV4-1 and TRBJ2-1; 13 nucleotides line up with TRBD2. In germline, CDR1 is MGHRA, CDR2 YSYEKL. V dropped 3 bases and J dropped 10; count of bases not matched to a gene: 24. This CDR3 has 21 amino acids. The CDR3: CASSHPPLQQGRTSGSGEQFF. DNA for the CDR3: TGCGCCAGCAGCCATCCACCACTCCAGCAGGGCAGGACTAGCGGGAGCGGGGAGCAGTTCTTC.

The chain carries TRBV25-1 and TRBJ1-3; D is unclear. Germline V lookup: CDR1 MGHDK, CDR2 SYGVNS. The CDR3 spans 14 residues. Between the trimmed V and J ends, which lost 6 bases and 2 bases, there was a span of 11 bases. The CDR3 loop is CASRSKGPGNTIYF. In DNA, the CDR3 is TGTGCCAGCAGATCAAAGGGCCCTGGAAACACCATATATTTT.

The chain is built from TRBV6-1 and TRBJ1-2; no reliable D call. The germline V gene encodes CDR1 MNHNS and CDR2 SASEGT. Trimming took off 4 bases at V and 8 bases at J, with 14 bases between the two ends. The CDR3 is 13 residues long. The CDR3 is CASSALQWGGYTF. Written as DNA, the CDR3 is TGTGCCAGCAGTGCCCTACAGTGGGGAGGCTACACCTTC.

This clone was seen a few times. V usage is TRBV29-1 and J usage is TRBJ1-4; a weak D match, TRBD1 (6 bases). CDR1 SQVTM and CDR2 ANQGSEA come from the germline V gene. Trimming took off 5 bases at V and 2 bases at J, with 15 bases between the two ends. There are 15 residues in the CDR3. The CDR3 nucleotides are TGCAGCGTTCCCGTACAGGGTCTGACTAATGAAAAACTGTTTTTT. Protein: CSVPVQGLTNEKLFF.